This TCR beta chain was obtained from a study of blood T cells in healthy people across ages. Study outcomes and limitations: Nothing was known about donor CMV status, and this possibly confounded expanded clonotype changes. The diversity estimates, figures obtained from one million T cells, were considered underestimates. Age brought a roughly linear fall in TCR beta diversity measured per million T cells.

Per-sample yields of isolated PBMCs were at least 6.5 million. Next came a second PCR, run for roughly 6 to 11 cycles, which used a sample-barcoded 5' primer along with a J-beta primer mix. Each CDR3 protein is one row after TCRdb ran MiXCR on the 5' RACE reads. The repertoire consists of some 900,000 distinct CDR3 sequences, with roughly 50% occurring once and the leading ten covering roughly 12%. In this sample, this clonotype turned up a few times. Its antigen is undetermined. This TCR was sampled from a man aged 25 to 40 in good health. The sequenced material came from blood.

In DNA, the CDR3 is TGTGCCATCAGTGGTCAAAGAGGGGAGGTCGAAAAACTGTTTTTT. Protein: CAISGQRGEVEKLFF. J is TRBJ1-4 and V is TRBV10-3, with D perhaps matching TRBD1 (5 bases). The CDR3 totals 15 residues. Trimming pared 4 bases from V and 8 bases from J, leaving 17 bases between. Germline CDR1 and CDR2: ENHRY and SYGVKD.